This TCR beta chain was obtained from a study of cytomegalovirus exposure and HLA in healthy donors (dated by TCRdb to the late 2010s). For context, the study as a whole: An earlier analysis of 587 of the donors reported 276 Gb of sequence data and 117 million unique TCR beta sequences obtained from some 200 million T cells. Every repertoire in the discovery cohort had been generated on one and the same sequencing platform. Of the 350 to 450 genotyped donors, 75% to 85% were placed in the genetic ancestry cluster associated with self-reported Caucasian donors. The study was designed to test whether signatures of past pathogen exposure could be identified by cataloging public T cell receptors. Typing coverage differed by locus: A, B, C, DRB1 and DQB1 were typed in roughly 620-640 donors, DQA1 in 500 to 550, DPA1 in around 600, and DPB1 in 450 to 490. In a later genetic analysis, genome-wide SNP genotypes for about three fifths of the 666 donors were used, and that subset was treated as a discovery cohort. Donor age, sex, ethnicity and CMV serostatus were compiled together with the repertoire data. The study combined high-throughput TCR immunosequencing, statistical association of individual TCRs with disease status, and machine learning to predict cytomegalovirus infection status. About five DR-DQ haplotypes were treated as single units for association and clustering because of strong linkage in the cohort. Along with the approximately 700-subject first cohort, a separate validation cohort of 120 different subjects was used. Rather than using new phenotypic data, the later analysis identified candidate immune exposures from TCR beta sequences and from how often those sequences occurred across donors. HLA typing covered class I and class II loci at four-digit resolution. The study profiled the T cell repertoires of hundreds of subjects by immunosequencing and related them to cytomegalovirus serostatus. Across some 400 genotyped donors of the cohort, an average of roughly 230,000 unique TCR beta nucleotide sequences per donor were sequenced, and roughly 20% of those sequences were non-productive. In an earlier analysis of around 540 of the donors, high-throughput TCR beta sequencing was used to judge whether each TCR beta V gene segment behaved as functional or pseudogenic. To study patterns of TCR occurrence, a later analysis re-analyzed previously published TCR beta repertoires from several hundred donors and added high-resolution HLA genotyping. An early release that covered more than 550 HLA-typed donors contained approximately 300 gigabases of sequencing data and around 85 million unique TCR sequences.

The cohort was made up of approximately 670 healthy bone marrow donors. Cohort members were all nominally healthy when sampled, although unrecorded immune exposures were likely present. The donor was CMV seropositive and belonged to the group of 270 or so seropositive cohort members. Every donor gave a peripheral blood sample, and the peripheral blood mononuclear cells from that sample were used for TCR beta sequencing. Genomic DNA extraction from the blood cell samples was performed with the Qiagen DNeasy Blood Extraction Kit. The research as a whole found: The authors suggested that the approach could potentially be generalized to other disease states and immunological phenotypes. Because counts were too low, approximately 18 rarely observed V segments, including chromosome 9 orphons, were excluded from the earlier analysis of around 590 of the donors. A few of the identified cytomegalovirus-associated TCR beta chains were confirmed in vitro to be specific for cytomegalovirus antigens. The study listed approximately 160 TCR beta chains as associated with cytomegalovirus. Because HLA typing was unavailable for some donors at each locus, only the typed subset was used in association tests. A later analysis found that HLA-associated TCR beta chains were more clonally expanded and had lower generation probabilities than equally common non-associated chains. Assigning TCR associations to individual alleles was difficult when HLA alleles, especially DR and DQ, strongly co-occurred. According to a later analysis, parvovirus B19, influenza, CMV and Epstein-Barr virus appeared linked to several top co-occurrence clusters. In an earlier analysis of a few hundred of the donors, most TCR beta V segments were observed in productive rearrangements about 87% or about 30% of the time, broadly matching IMGT annotations. A later analysis associated 16,951 TCR beta sequences with specific HLA alleles at a false discovery rate of 0.05. The sequencing pipeline was judged likely to have produced a cluster of highly shared sequence variants as a technical artifact. A later analysis found that most CMV-associated TCR beta chains appeared HLA-restricted, with HLA associations seemingly driven largely by CMV exposure. Presence/absence analyses assumed roughly uniform sequencing depth across donors, an assumption that may not hold. Only TCR beta chains were sequenced in this cohort, and the absence of alpha or paired-chain data limited detectable features. For the cohort, immune exposure information was limited to CMV serostatus. A further reported finding was that TCR beta sequences accurately predicted the HLA-A and HLA-B alleles for most subjects in the first cohort. Most TCR sequences were observed very rarely across donors, whereas some public TCRs were present in many individuals. V-gene and J-gene trimming of TCR beta chains was associated with a missense DCLRE1C variant in a later genetic analysis, and the association was replicated in an independent cohort. Correlated functional status among segregating V segments might be attributable to linkage disequilibrium, but an unknown experimental factor could not be ruled out. In a later analysis, the rate of TCR association differed among HLA loci, with DRB1 alleles having the most associated TCRs and HLA-C alleles having the fewest. The classifier was reported to diagnose cytomegalovirus status with high specificity and sensitivity in both the original and validation cohorts. A later genetic analysis reported fewer N-insertions in productive TCRs among donors in an Asian-associated ancestry cluster than the roughly 700-donor mean.

In the case of this clone: Its antigen remains unidentified. No base qualities exist here, and no much larger clone lies one base off it.

The library was made by the immunoSEQ multiplex PCR assay. A mixture of 60 forward primers for TCR Vbeta segments and 13 reverse primers for TCR Jbeta segments was used in the multiplex PCR. The CDR3 region of rearranged TCR beta genes was amplified from genomic DNA with a multiplex PCR assay. The amplified TCR beta libraries were sequenced on the Illumina HiSeq System as 87-base-pair reads. The paper's data handling went like this. In a later analysis, some 80 million unique TCR beta chains were counted across the approximately 620 repertoires, and approximately 9.9 million of these chains were shared by at least two donors. A nearest-neighbor algorithm error-corrected the raw reads and collapsed the reads into unique sequences, merging closely related sequences to remove PCR and sequencing errors. Alignment of CDR3 sequences to IMGT reference sequences was used to assign V, D and J gene segments. For a sequence to be retained, a match of at least six nucleotides was required to both a V gene segment and a J gene segment. A rearrangement was called productive if the CDR3 had no stop codons and remained in frame with V and J, and every other rearrangement was called non-productive. Following IMGT convention, CDR3 was defined as the stretch from the second conserved V-encoded cysteine to the conserved J-encoded phenylalanine. The earlier analysis of roughly 590 of the donors excluded any sequence lacking an unambiguous match to a single V gene segment. An earlier analysis of 587 of the donors called V segments functional above 56.7% productive rearrangements and segregating when the between-donor standard deviation exceeded 5%. A statistical classification framework was built to diagnose cytomegalovirus status from the catalog of TCR beta chain sequences. V and J gene assignment, in a later analysis, came from comparing TCR nucleotide sequences with IMGT/GENE-DB human TR gene sequences. A later analysis assigned CDR3 sequences and most-parsimonious VDJ recombination scenarios with the TCRdist pipeline. A later analysis defined each TCR beta chain by its CDR3 amino acid sequence plus V-gene family, and excluded reads lacking a unique V-gene family. As a way to deal with suspected cross-contamination and a sequencing artifact, a later analysis dropped 640 or so nucleotide sequences that were highly shared and had low generation probability. In a later analysis, a clonal expansion index for each public chain was calculated from normalized within-repertoire ranks of inferred template counts. Generation probabilities in a later analysis came from a VDJ recombination model fitted to out-of-frame rearrangements, and those results were checked against IGoR. In a later analysis, hypergeometric tests were used to score TCR-TCR, TCR-HLA and TCR-CMV co-occurrence, with a repertoire-size bias correction applied to TCR pairs. To estimate false discovery rates, a later analysis permuted the HLA or CMV assignments 20 times. In a later analysis, co-occurring TCRs were grouped using DBSCAN, with TCRdist sequence similarity added in when clustering inside HLA-allele-positive subsets. Co-occurrence clustering excluded repertoires with fewer than 30,000 or more than 120,000 public chains, plus five with anomalous nucleotide sharing. TCRdb stores this immuneACCESS table with in-frame sequences only. Part of the clones is absent; in the studies checked, under half of the shortfall reflects unresolved V genes, and no reason is known for the rest. V and J calls plus clone size are reproduced from that table; the DNA served to infer D and trimming. Across this sample there are more than 65,000 clones, with roughly two thirds seen only once. The leading ten clones occupy 6.5% to 7.5% of the sample.

Sequenced: PBMCs. The sequence came from a woman aged 45-65 years in good health and CMV-seropositive.

The DNA reads TGTGCCAGCAGCGTAGGGGACAGCGATAATTCACCCCTCCACTTT. Its translation is CASSVGDSDNSPLHF. The V and J genes are TRBV9 and TRBJ1-6, with TRBD1 identical over 7 junction bases. V ends up 0 bases short and J 5 bases short, with an unmatched junction base count of 2. Including the terminal cysteine and phenylalanine, the CDR3 comprises 15 residues. Left in the record is the CDR3 DNA by itself, 45 bases read in frame from the first base. Based on the germline V gene, the CDR1 and CDR2 sequences are SGDLS and YYNGEE.